This T cell receptor beta chain was profiled in a study of blood T cell repertoires in COVID-19. TCRdb keeps only in-frame clones here, not all; method: immunoSEQ multiplex PCR. The data show 100,000 or so clones, around four fifths seen once. Germline V CDR1 and CDR2: SGHRS, YFSETQ. V was pared by 0 bases and J by 2 bases, with 9 bases between. CDR3 length equals 14 residues. The sequenced sample was peripheral blood. The sequence derives from a man aged 70-80 years with active or convalescent COVID-19. V gene TRBV5-1 combines with J gene TRBJ2-7, with a weak D call TRBD2 (5 bases). The CDR3 spells CASSLAGVAYEQYF. DNA of the CDR3: TGCGCCAGCAGCTTGGCCGGGGTAGCCTACGAGCAGTACTTC.